The 12 T cell receptor beta chains given below trace back to one sample, sequenced in a study of CD8 T cells in ankylosing spondylitis. MiXCR was run by TCRdb on the 5' RACE reads, yielding one entry per CDR3 protein. In the table there are over 110,000 distinct CDR3 sequences, roughly 7.7% of which are singletons. The sample comprised synovial fluid, either unsorted or a sorted T cell fraction (not recorded which). These receptors all come from a male donor with ankylosing spondylitis.

This clonotype has ten or more counts. The chain uses TRBV4-1 and TRBJ2-1, with D possibly being TRBD2 (5 bases). The V end was cut by 5 bases, the J end by 5 bases, with 10 bases between. Per germline, CDR1 MGHRA and CDR2 YSYEKL. This CDR3 region has 13 residues. CDR3 DNA sequence: TGCGCCAGCAGCACCCCCGGGAACAATGAGCAGTTCTTC. Its translation is CASSTPGNNEQFF.

The table lists this clonotype with many counts. The J gene is TRBJ2-1, the V gene TRBV18, with D possibly TRBD2 on 5 matching bases. Trimming took 2 bases from V and 3 from J, leaving 11 bases between them. The CDR3 spans 15 residues. Germline V lookup: CDR1 KGHSH, CDR2 LQKENI. The CDR3 here is CASSPSEGGYNEQFF. CDR3 DNA sequence: TGTGCCAGCTCACCATCAGAGGGCGGCTACAATGAGCAGTTCTTC.

This clonotype occurred many times. The gene calls are TRBV6-5 and TRBJ2-7; 7 positions agree with TRBD2. V lost 0 bases, J lost 7 bases, and 12 bases stayed unmatched. Germline assignment: CDR1 MNHEY and CDR2 SVGAGI. CDR3 length: 16 residues. Written as DNA, the CDR3 is TGTGCCAGCAGTTACTCACTGGTGAGCGGGATGAAAGAGCAGTACTTC. Its translation is CASSYSLVSGMKEQYF.

This clonotype was seen at least ten times. J is TRBJ1-5 and V is TRBV3-1, with 9 bases identical to TRBD1. The CDR3 runs 17 residues. Germline V gives CDR1 LGHDT, CDR2 YNNKEL (reference sequence). V gave up 2 bases and J gave up 5 bases; unmatched junction bases: 10. CDR3 residues: CASSQKPRDRAYQPQHF. The CDR3 region has the DNA TGTGCCAGCAGCCAAAAACCCCGGGACAGGGCCTATCAGCCCCAGCATTTT.

This clonotype was detected ten times or more. The J gene is TRBJ2-1, the V gene TRBV6-2 or TRBV6-3; TRBD2 matches 9 bases. The trim removed 5 bases at V and 4 bases at J, leaving 6 bases unmatched. The CDR3 sequence is 15 residues long. Germline CDR1 is MNHEY and CDR2 is SVGEGT. CDR3: CASSRGGELYNEQFF. The CDR3 bases are TGTGCCAGCAGTCGCGGGGGGGAACTTTACAATGAGCAGTTCTTC.

In its sample, this clonotype was seen many times. The CDR3 loop is CSGTQFNEQYF. In DNA, the CDR3 is TGCAGTGGGACTCAGTTCAACGAGCAGTACTTC. The chain links TRBV20-1 to TRBJ2-7, with TRBD2 as a possible D gene (5 bases). The CDR3 sequence is 11 residues long. V gave up 7 bases and J gave up 5 bases, with 12 bases separating them. Germline V lookup: CDR1 DFQATT, CDR2 SNEGSKA (reference sequence).

Many counts were recorded for this clonotype. The chain combines TRBV14 with TRBJ2-1, with D unresolved. There are 14 residues in the CDR3. The V end was cut by 4 bases, the J end by 5 bases, with 12 bases between. Germline CDR1 is SGHDN and CDR2 is FVKESK. CDR3 amino acids: CASSPEYPHNEQFF. CDR3 sequence (DNA): TGTGCCAGCAGCCCCGAATACCCCCACAATGAGCAGTTCTTC.

The sample holds many counts of this clonotype. The V gene is TRBV7-9, the J gene TRBJ2-3, with D maybe TRBD2 (5 bases). CDR1 is SEHNR, CDR2 FQNEAQ, per germline (reference sequence). V dropped 7 bases and J dropped 2 bases, with 16 bases sitting between them. The CDR3 loop spans 15 amino acids. CDR3 sequence: CASTRRSGITDTQYF. The CDR3 DNA is TGTGCCAGCACCCGAAGGAGCGGAATCACAGATACGCAGTATTTT.

This chain joins TRBV6-1 and TRBJ1-2; no definite D call. This CDR3 has 13 residues. The V and J ends lost 2 bases and 3 bases respectively, with 7 bases between them. Per the germline V gene, CDR1 is MNHNS and CDR2 is SASEGT. The CDR3 loop is CASSETRHYGYTF. CDR3 sequence (DNA): TGTGCCAGCAGTGAAACGAGACACTATGGCTACACCTTC.

The chain links TRBV5-1 to TRBJ2-7, with 8 nucleotides matching TRBD2. This CDR3 comprises 14 residues. V shed 4 bases and J 5 bases; nucleotides not matched to a gene: 8. Per the germline V gene, CDR1 is SGHRS and CDR2 is YFSETQ. The CDR3 loop is CASSPTTGGDEQYF. Written as DNA, the CDR3 is TGCGCCAGCAGCCCCACTACCGGGGGGGACGAGCAGTACTTC.

There are a few counts of this clonotype. The chain joins TRBV25-1 to TRBJ2-1; 7 positions match TRBD2. The CDR3 totals 14 residues. V was clipped by 11 bases and J by 0 bases; unmatched bases: 7. Germline V gives CDR1 MGHDK, CDR2 SYGVNS. The CDR3 protein is CAASREGSYNEQFF. The CDR3 DNA follows: TGTGCCGCGTCAAGGGAGGGCTCCTACAATGAGCAGTTCTTC.

This chain connects TRBV4-2 to TRBJ2-7, with 10 bases lining up with TRBD2. CDR3 length: 16 amino acids. In germline, CDR1 is LGHNA, CDR2 YNFKEQ. Unmatched junction bases numbered 7, after V lost 1 base and J lost 4 bases. The CDR3 nucleotides read TGTGCCAGCAGCCAAGTCGTAGCGGGAGGAGAATACGAGCAGTACTTC. Residues: CASSQVVAGGEYEQYF.